Listed here is a single T cell receptor (beta chain). Its specificity is unknown. The data are from a study of siplizumab effects on memory and regulatory T cells. General study findings and limits: Fewer alloreactive sequences mapped to unstimulated CD4+ memory cells under siplizumab. Naive T cells appeared more varied than memory cells and looked like key alloresponse contributors.

Across a few donor pairs, the naive, memory, effector memory and TEMRA subsets were sequenced without stimulation. Each sample had about 100,000 TCR templates assayed. Here immunoSEQ multiplex PCR was the method, and the copy in TCRdb shows in-frame clones only, minus some. This table holds about 91,000 clones, around 97% found once. V was clipped by 8 bases and J by 4 bases, with 15 bases between them. The CDR3 consists of 14 residues. The sample taken for sequencing was naive CD4+ T cells sorted from blood. The TCR was taken from a human donor in good health. The rearrangement links TRBV23-1 to TRBJ1-3, with D maybe TRBD1 (5 bases). TRBV23-1 is an ORF for which the function is uncertain. CDR3 residues: CASSPSGRGNTIYF. The CDR3 nucleotides are TGCGCCAGCTCCCCATCAGGGCGGGGAAACACCATATATTTT.